This T cell receptor (beta chain) was recovered during a study of blood T cell repertoires in COVID-19 (TCRdb year 2020). Turning to the overall study: The collaborator samples originated in the United States, Italy and Spain and spanned the acute and convalescent phases of COVID-19. The material from the prospective study consisted of cDNA or gDNA derived from T cells, B-cell-depleted T cells, or PBMCs. Subjects who had been exposed to COVID-19, were actively infected with it, or had recovered from it provided the deeply sampled blood TCRbeta repertoires that made up the dataset. The repertoires were released in a freely available public database meant as a resource for research on the immune response to SARS-CoV-2. Samples were obtained from the ongoing ImmuneRACE study (first 160 participants) and from approximately 1,200 subjects provided by 6 global collaborators. The sample metadata nearly always contained a de-identified subject ID, COVID-19 status, age in years and sex. HLA class I and class II types, where available, came from metadata supplied by the sample provider rather than from assay-based typing.

TCRbeta CDR3 regions were amplified from genomic DNA by means of the immunoSEQ Assay, a bias-controlled multiplex PCR. Per the source publication's procedure: The number of nucleated cells in each sample was estimated from the amplification of reference gene primers within the assay. Sequence reads were collapsed and filtered to measure the absolute abundance of every unique TCRbeta CDR3 rearrangement. For each sample, productive Simpson clonality was calculated as the square root of Simpson's diversity index over productive rearrangements. Not all clones reach the TCRdb copy of this immuneACCESS table, which keeps in-frame sequences only. Checked studies attribute under half of the gap to unresolved V genes and leave the rest unexplained. V and J calls and clone size are those listed in that table; D and trimming were worked out from the DNA. Here the sample has 180,000 or so clones; around 80% occur a single time. In total, the top ten clones hold roughly 2.8% of the sample.

Regarding this clone: Its antigen remains unidentified. The record has no base qualities; no much larger clone is one base away.

Germline trimming amounts to 6 bases on V and 10 bases on J, with 10 as the count of junction bases outside the gene matches. CDR1 and CDR2, per the germline V gene, are MNHEY and SVGAGI. The CDR3 runs 15 amino acids, cysteine and phenylalanine included. Just the 45-base CDR3 DNA is kept, in frame starting at base 1. Collaborating institutions collected whole blood in K2EDTA tubes following their own protocols. For TCRbeta analysis, collaborators shipped samples in one of three forms: frozen whole blood, isolated PBMCs, or DNA extracted from either of those sample types. Broader findings and caveats from the paper: How much clinical and demographic metadata was included differed by source and by participant, and the metadata was provided uncurated.

Material for sequencing was peripheral blood. This sequence originates from a woman aged 80 or over with active or convalescent COVID-19. The chain uses TRBV6-5 and TRBJ1-6; TRBD1 matches 9 bases in the middle. The nucleotide sequence is given as TGTGCCAGCAGCCTAGGGGGACAGGGACCCTCACCCCTCCACTTT. Translated, it gives CASSLGGQGPSPLHF.